The 10 T cell receptor beta chains in this list originate from one sample, sequenced in a study of T cells in Graves' hyperthyroidism and ophthalmopathy (dated by TCRdb to the late 2010s). The receptor library was made with multiplex PCR. The sequencing machine was an Illumina HiSeq 2000. The TCR beta CDR3 regions were amplified from RNA transcripts. The TCR CDR3 was subjected to a first round of RT-PCR using the HTBI primer set and the Qiagen OneStep RT-PCR kit. The raw public data were reprocessed by TCRdb itself: fastp quality trimming at Q25, MiXCR clonotype calling, in-frame beta chains only. CDR3 protein sequences are deduplicated, and each keeps its most common genes and DNA. The sample includes 300,000 to 450,000 distinct CDR3 sequences, with 15% to 20% observed a single time. In total, the top ten clones hold around 35% of the sample. The sample was blood. The source of these receptors is a woman aged 25-40 years with Graves' hyperthyroidism that later progressed to Graves' ophthalmopathy.

The chain combines TRBV6-1 with TRBJ2-7; D gene unclear. The CDR3 consists of 12 residues. Germline V CDR1 and CDR2: MNHNS, SASEGT. V dropped 5 bases and J dropped 6 bases, with 11 bases sitting between them. The CDR3 protein is CASSRERSEQYV. The CDR3 nucleotides read TGTGCCAGCAGTCGCGAAAGGAGCGAGCAGTACGTC.

This clonotype was counted ten times or more. The J gene is TRBJ2-3, the V gene TRBV19, with 12 bases that match TRBD1. The CDR3 extends over 17 amino acids. Germline trimming cut 8 bases from V and 0 bases from J; bases unmatched to any gene: 9. Looked up from germline, CDR1 is LNHDA and CDR2 is SQIVND (reference sequence). The CDR3 region is CASRDRGHRRSTDTQYF. The CDR3 bases are TGTGCCAGTCGGGACAGGGGGCATCGGCGGAGCACAGATACGCAGTATTTT.

This clonotype was detected ten times or more. This chain links TRBV6-2 or TRBV6-3 with TRBJ2-7; D is uncertain. The CDR3 loop spans 12 amino acids. Germline V CDR1 and CDR2: MNHEY, SVGEGT. The ends were cut back, 7 bases at V and 5 bases at J, with 12 bases in the middle. CDR3 sequence reads: CASKDLTHEQYF. The CDR3 bases are TGTGCCAGCAAGGACCTTACTCACGAGCAGTACTTC.

The rearrangement uses TRBV11-2 and TRBJ2-7; 16 bases fit TRBD2. Trimming at V came to 5 bases and at J to 3 bases, leaving 10 bases not matched to a gene. Germline V gene lookup returns CDR1 SGHAT and CDR2 FQNNGV. This CDR3 is built from 18 residues. Here the CDR3 DNA reads TGTGCCAGCAGCCCGGGACTAGCGGGGGGGCCCTGGGGCTACGAGCAGTACTTC. Its protein product is CASSPGLAGGPWGYEQYF.

V and J are TRBV30 and TRBJ1-5, with D perhaps TRBD1 (6 bases). Trimming removed 2 bases at V and 5 bases at J, with 16 bases between. Germline CDR1 is GTSNPN and CDR2 is SVGIG (reference sequence). The CDR3 is made up of 15 amino acids. The CDR3 reads CAWSKGSQGYQPQHF. The DNA for the CDR3 is TGTGCCTGGAGTAAAGGATCTCAGGGGTATCAGCCCCAGCATTTT. Supplemented by reference TRBV30 and TRBJ1-5, the full variable domain reads SQTIHQWPATLVQPVGSPLSLECTVEGTSNPNLYWYRQAAGRGLQLLFYSVGIGQISSEVPQNLSASRPQDRQFILSSKKLLLSDSGFYLCAWSKGSQGYQPQHFGDGTRLSIL.

The sample holds many counts of this clonotype. This sequence joins TRBV29-1 and TRBJ2-7, with D possibly matching TRBD2 (6 bases). The V gene lost 3 bases and the J gene lost 3 bases, with 18 bases spanning the gap. The length of the CDR3 is 15 residues. Germline-derived CDR1 and CDR2 are SQVTM and ANQGSEA. CDR3 sequence: CSVEGVRDGSYEQYF. CDR3 DNA sequence: TGCAGCGTTGAGGGGGTCCGGGACGGGAGCTACGAGCAGTACTTC.

This clonotype was counted many times. The CDR3 DNA sequence: TGTGCCACCAGCACCAGGGACGGTTCCTACGAGCAGTACTTC. Translated: CATSTRDGSYEQYF. This chain connects TRBV15 to TRBJ2-7, with D perhaps being TRBD1 or TRBD2 (5 bases each). Per germline, CDR1 LNHNV and CDR2 YYDKDF (reference sequence). This CDR3 region has 14 residues. The V and J ends lost 4 bases and 1 base respectively, with 11 bases between them.

The rearrangement links TRBV6-1 to TRBJ1-2; D gene unclear. The length of the CDR3 is 16 residues. CDR1 and CDR2 (germline): MNHNS, SASEGT. V dropped 7 bases and J dropped 5 bases, with 23 bases sitting between them. For the CDR3, the DNA is TGTGCCAGCATCTTGGGCCGCACCCCCTCATGGTATGGCTACACCTTC. This codes for CASILGRTPSWYGYTF.

The chain carries TRBV29-1 and TRBJ1-2, with D perhaps matching TRBD1 (6 bases). The V end lost 4 bases, the J end lost 3 bases, and 12 bases lay between the germline ends. Looked up from germline, CDR1 is SQVTM and CDR2 is ANQGSEA. This CDR3 has 13 residues. CDR3 region: CSVVGQGYYGYTF. CDR3 DNA: TGCAGCGTTGTTGGTCAGGGGTACTATGGCTACACCTTC. The variable domain in full, completed from reference TRBV29-1 and TRBJ1-2, reads SAVISQKPSRDICQRGTSLTIQCQVDSQVTMMFWYRQQPGQSLTLIATANQGSEATYESGFVIDKFPISRPNLTFSTLTVSNMSPEDSSIYLCSVVGQGYYGYTFGSGTRLTVV.

This clonotype came up many times. The junction and the germline gene differ at one end; a read error may be behind it. This chain links TRBV4-1 with TRBJ1-1, with D maybe TRBD1 (5 bases). CDR1 is MGHRA, CDR2 YSYEKL, per germline. The CDR3 is 15 amino acids. The CDR3 sequence is CASSQGGASSTDAFF. CDR3 sequence (DNA): TGCGCCAGCAGCCAAGGGGGCGCGTCGAGCACTGACGCTTTCTTT.